The 27 T cell receptor beta chains listed next were all sequenced from one sample in a study of blood T cells in healthy people across ages. A sample-barcoded 5' primer and a J-beta primer mix were used in a second PCR of roughly 6 to 11 cycles. TCRdb processed the 5' RACE reads anew with MiXCR; each CDR3 protein has one entry. The sample has some 930,000 distinct CDR3 sequences; almost 30% are singletons. The sample was also reused in another study, on T cells of mothers and their children.

The specimen sequenced was blood. Source of these receptors: a woman aged 40 to 50 in good health.

On this clonotype: A clone one base away is much larger, so this may be a read error. The CDR3 bases are TGCGCCAGCAGCTTGGACATTCGGGGAAGCGAGCAGTACTTC. The encoded protein is CASSLDIRGSEQYF. V gene TRBV5-1 combines with J gene TRBJ2-7, with D tentatively TRBD2 (5 bases). With 0 bases removed from V and 6 bases from J, the gap between germline ends came to 13 bases. This CDR3 comprises 14 residues. CDR1 is SGHRS, CDR2 YFSETQ, per germline.

The chain links TRBV4-1 to TRBJ1-2, with D possibly TRBD1 on 6 matching bases. The germline V and J ends were trimmed by 1 base and 4 bases, with 13 bases remaining between them. The CDR3 sequence is 15 residues long. Germline V lookup: CDR1 MGHRA, CDR2 YSYEKL. The CDR3 spells CASSQGPGASYGYTF. CDR3 nucleotides: TGCGCCAGCAGCCAAGGACCAGGGGCGTCCTATGGCTACACCTTC.

The CDR3 region is CASSSYQELYGYTF. DNA of the CDR3: TGTGCCAGCAGCTCGTACCAGGAGCTCTATGGCTACACCTTC. V and J are TRBV7-2 and TRBJ1-2; D ambiguous. The CDR3 has 14 amino acids. CDR1 and CDR2 (germline): SGHTA, FQGNSA. The ends were cut back, 4 bases at V and 4 bases at J, with 13 bases in the middle. The full variable domain, in which reference TRBV7-2 and TRBJ1-2 provide the parts outside the CDR3, is GAGVSQSPSNKVTEKGKDVELRCDPISGHTALYWYRQSLGQGLEFLIYFQGNSAPDKSGLPSDRFSAERTGGSVSTLTIQRTQQEDSAVYLCASSSYQELYGYTFGSGTRLTVV.

This clonotype was recorded many times. The chain carries TRBV6-5 and TRBJ1-2; D gene ambiguous. V was trimmed by 2 bases and J by 4 bases, leaving 8 bases between them. The CDR3 totals 13 residues. Germline V CDR1 and CDR2: MNHEY, SVGAGI. CDR3 residues: CASSYEGVYGYTF. The CDR3 nucleotides read TGTGCCAGCAGTTACGAGGGAGTCTATGGCTACACCTTC.

A few counts support this clonotype. This chain connects TRBV6-6 to TRBJ2-2; D uncertain. Germline V lookup: CDR1 MNHNY, CDR2 SVGAGI (reference sequence). CDR3 length: 10 residues. Trimming left V 8 bases short and J 8 bases short, with 6 bases between. DNA of the CDR3: TGTGCCAGCTGGAAGGGGGAGCTGTTTTTT. It yields the protein CASWKGELFF.

In its sample, this clonotype was seen once. The DNA for the CDR3 is TGTGCCAGCAGCTCAACCGACCGGCCCTATAATTCACCCCTCCACTTT. This translates into CASSSTDRPYNSPLHF. The V call is TRBV7-2, the J call TRBJ1-6; no reliable D call. Germline V gene sequence: CDR1 SGHTA, CDR2 FQGNSA. This CDR3 has 16 residues. V was shortened by 4 bases and J by 2 bases, with 12 bases between the two germline ends.

On this clonotype itself: The germline gene is not matched at one end of the junction; a read error may be the cause. The V and J genes are TRBV6-5 and TRBJ2-1, with 10 bases that match TRBD2. Gene TRBJ2-7 matches the end of the DNA better, so the J call may be wrong. CDR3 length: 19 residues. The V gene's germline CDR1 is MNHEY and CDR2 SVGAGI. The CDR3 sequence: CAGSYSIPIAGGSYNEQYF. Written as DNA, the CDR3 is TGTGCCGGCAGTTACTCGATACCAATAGCGGGGGGCTCCTACAATGAGCAGTACTTC.

CDR3: CASSSAPGQQETQYF. CDR3 sequence (DNA): TGCGCCAGCAGCTCGGCCCCGGGACAGCAAGAGACCCAGTACTTC. The chain combines TRBV5-1 with TRBJ2-5, with 7 nucleotides matching TRBD1. CDR1 SGHRS and CDR2 YFSETQ come from the germline V gene. The V gene end was trimmed by 3 bases and the J gene end by 2 bases; junction bases not matched to a gene: 7. The CDR3 has 15 residues.

Many counts were recorded for this clonotype. The chain employs TRBV7-2 and TRBJ2-4; D is possibly TRBD1 or TRBD2 (5 bases each). This CDR3 contains 13 residues. Germline loops: CDR1 SGHTA, CDR2 FQGNSA. Trimming cost V 5 bases and J 5 bases, with 10 bases left between them. The CDR3 loop reads CASSPGRENIQYF. The CDR3, as DNA: TGTGCCAGCAGCCCGGGACGGGAAAACATTCAGTACTTC.

This clonotype was observed a few times. V gene TRBV6-2 or TRBV6-3 combines with J gene TRBJ1-2, with D unclear. This CDR3 has 15 amino acids. V lost 4 bases to trimming and J lost 2 bases, with 14 bases between them. Germline CDR1 is MNHEY and CDR2 is SVGEGT. CDR3 protein: CASSSPRSVNYGYTF. The CDR3, as DNA: TGTGCCAGCAGTTCCCCCCGGTCGGTAAACTATGGCTACACCTTC.

This clonotype was picked up a small number of times. This rearrangement joins TRBV20-1 to TRBJ2-7; 8 bases fit TRBD2. The CDR3 consists of 14 residues. V dropped 0 bases and J dropped 2; count of bases not matched to a gene: 3. Germline V gene lookup returns CDR1 DFQATT and CDR2 SNEGSKA (reference sequence). The CDR3, as DNA: TGCAGTGCTAGAGACGGGGGGGCCGCCTACGAGCAGTACTTC. Translated, it gives CSARDGGAAYEQYF.

The rearrangement joins TRBV20-1 to TRBJ2-5, with a possible D match to TRBD2 (7 bases). From germline, CDR1 is DFQATT and CDR2 SNEGSKA (reference sequence). This CDR3 spans 16 amino acids. The ends were cut back, 0 bases at V and 3 bases at J, with 17 bases in the middle. The CDR3 protein is CSARDYGGGRKETQYF. The CDR3 nucleotides read TGCAGTGCTAGAGATTATGGCGGGGGCCGCAAAGAGACCCAGTACTTC.

This clonotype was recorded many times. The chain uses TRBV6-6 and TRBJ2-1; 11 bases agree with TRBD2. The CDR3 consists of 14 residues. V lost 7 bases, J lost 6 bases, and 5 bases stayed unmatched. Germline values: CDR1 MNHNY, CDR2 SVGAGI (reference sequence). DNA for the CDR3: TGTGCCAGCATTCCTAGCGGGGGGATCAATGAGCAGTTCTTC. Its translation is CASIPSGGINEQFF.

J is TRBJ2-5 and V is TRBV11-1; 7 nucleotides match TRBD1. J was trimmed by 4 bases and V by 5 bases; bases with no gene match: 10. CDR3 length: 15 amino acids. The germline V gene encodes CDR1 SGHAT and CDR2 FQDESV (reference sequence). This chain's CDR3 is CASSLTGQKLETQYF. For the CDR3, the DNA is TGTGCCAGCAGCCTGACGGGACAGAAGCTAGAGACCCAGTACTTC.

This chain connects TRBV20-1 to TRBJ2-3; unclear D gene. The V end lost 6 bases, the J end lost 6 bases, and 7 bases lay between the germline ends. This CDR3 spans 10 amino acids. In germline, CDR1 is DFQATT, CDR2 SNEGSKA (reference sequence). As DNA, the CDR3 is TGCAGTGCCGCCCGGGATACGCAGTATTTT. As protein: CSAARDTQYF.

The genes are TRBV29-1 and TRBJ2-5; D is possibly TRBD1 (6 bases). V lost 4 bases and J lost 5, with 14 bases in between. The CDR3 sequence is 13 residues long. Germline V gives CDR1 SQVTM, CDR2 ANQGSEA. For the CDR3, the DNA is TGCAGCGTTGCGGTCAGGGGCGGGGAGACCCAGTACTTC. Translated, it gives CSVAVRGGETQYF. The full variable domain, completed using reference TRBV29-1 and TRBJ2-5, is SAVISQKPSRDICQRGTSLTIQCQVDSQVTMMFWYRQQPGQSLTLIATANQGSEATYESGFVIDKFPISRPNLTFSTLTVSNMSPEDSSIYLCSVAVRGGETQYFGPGTRLLVL.

This clonotype turned up a few times. Compared with germline, one end of the junction differs, possibly owing to a read error. The rearrangement uses TRBV7-6 and TRBJ2-5; 8 bases fit TRBD2. The CDR3 covers 11 residues. Germline V gives CDR1 SGHVS, CDR2 FNYEAQ. This chain's CDR3 is CVSSGGQSQYF. The CDR3 DNA sequence: TGTGTCAGCAGCGGGGGCCAGTCCCAGTACTTC.

With respect to this clonotype: A clone one base away is much larger, so this may be a read error. This CDR3 reads CASNLLGGGASSGVNVLTF. DNA for the CDR3: TGTGCCAGCAACTTGCTTGGTGGCGGGGCCAGCTCTGGGGTCAACGTCCTGACTTTC. The genes are TRBV2 and TRBJ2-6, with a tentative D call TRBD2 (6 bases). Germline V gives CDR1 SNHLY, CDR2 FYNNEI. The CDR3 extends over 19 amino acids.

The chain employs TRBV12-3 or TRBV12-4 and TRBJ1-4, with a possible D match to TRBD1 (6 bases). CDR3 length equals 15 residues. V was trimmed by 3 bases and J by 8 bases, leaving 16 bases between them. The CDR3 DNA reads as TGTGCCAGCAGTTTCCGGGGGGCGCGACAGGAAAAACTGTTTTTT. Protein product: CASSFRGARQEKLFF.

Of note for this clonotype: A much more abundant neighbour one base away suggests this may be a read error. V and J are TRBV3-1 and TRBJ1-2; D is ambiguous. V was trimmed by 5 bases and J by 3 bases, leaving 10 bases between them. The CDR3 runs to 13 residues. CDR1 LGHDT and CDR2 YNNKEL come from the germline V gene (reference sequence). CDR3 coding DNA: TGTGCCAGCAGCAGTACGGAGGACTATGGCTACACCTTC. It yields the protein CASSSTEDYGYTF.

This chain links TRBV29-1 with TRBJ1-1; the D gene is possibly TRBD1 (6 bases). V shed 4 bases and J shed 2 bases, with 11 bases lying between them. The V gene's germline CDR1 is SQVTM and CDR2 ANQGSEA. CDR3 length: 13 residues. The CDR3 coding sequence is TGCAGCGTTGGAGGACAGCTTAACACTGAAGCTTTCTTT. It is translated as CSVGGQLNTEAFF.

This clonotype was counted only a few times. The V and J genes are TRBV6-5 and TRBJ2-7; D may match TRBD1 or TRBD2 (5 bases each). Deletions cut 5 bases from V and 12 bases from J, with 17 bases between. The CDR3 has 12 amino acids. Germline lookup yields CDR1 MNHEY and CDR2 SVGAGI. This CDR3 reads CASSPSGTPLYF. CDR3 nucleotides: TGTGCCAGCAGTCCCTCGGGGACCCCTTTGTACTTC.

This clonotype was counted between two and nine times. This sequence joins TRBV6-6 and TRBJ1-1; no clear D gene. The CDR3 extends over 12 amino acids. Deletions cut 3 bases from V and 7 bases from J, with 9 bases between. CDR1 is MNHNY, CDR2 SVGAGI, per germline (reference sequence). The CDR3 here is CASSYWQNEAFF. CDR3 in DNA: TGTGCCAGCAGTTATTGGCAGAATGAAGCTTTCTTT.

There are a few counts of this clonotype. This chain links TRBV12-3 or TRBV12-4 with TRBJ2-1; D uncertain. Trimming took off 6 bases at V and 8 bases at J, with 8 bases between the two ends. The length of the CDR3 is 11 residues. The CDR3 nucleotides read TGTGCCAGCAGCCATAGGGATGAGCAGTTCTTC. Translation gives CASSHRDEQFF.

This clonotype has ten or more counts. The J gene is TRBJ2-7, the V gene TRBV7-6; D could derive from TRBD1 or TRBD2 (5 bases each). This CDR3 comprises 15 residues. CDR1 SGHVS and CDR2 FNYEAQ come from the germline V gene. Trimming took off 5 bases at V and 6 bases at J, with 20 bases between the two ends. CDR3 sequence: CASSDKSGRSGEQYF. The DNA for the CDR3 is TGTGCCAGCAGCGATAAGTCGGGACGCAGCGGCGAGCAGTACTTC.

Many counts were recorded for this clonotype. The V and J genes are TRBV19 and TRBJ2-7; 7 bases fit TRBD1. Germline loops: CDR1 LNHDA, CDR2 SQIVND (reference sequence). J was trimmed by 0 bases and V by 5 bases; bases with no gene match: 1. This CDR3 region has 13 residues. Here the CDR3 DNA reads TGTGCCAGTAGTGGGACAGCCTCCTACGAGCAGTACTTC. Protein: CASSGTASYEQYF.

This clonotype turned up a few times. This chain connects TRBV11-2 to TRBJ2-5; 7 bases line up with TRBD1. The CDR3 sequence is 18 residues long. CDR1 and CDR2 (germline): SGHAT, FQNNGV. V shed 5 bases and J 5 bases; nucleotides not matched to a gene: 20. CDR3 nucleotide sequence: TGTGCCAGCAGCCCATCCAACAGGGGCGCGAGGTTAGGGGAGACCCAGTACTTC. Protein: CASSPSNRGARLGETQYF.